The clone carrying this TCR beta chain has just a few counts. The sample is drawn from a study of blood T cell repertoires in COVID-19. Whole-study context: The origin of the acute and convalescent COVID-19 samples was the United States, Italy and Spain. T cells, B-cell-depleted T cells, or PBMCs supplied cDNA or gDNA.

The CDR3 sequence is 16 residues long. Germline lookup yields CDR1 SGHAT and CDR2 FQNNGV. The V gene end was trimmed by 3 bases and the J gene end by 1 base; junction bases not matched to a gene: 7. Generated by immunoSEQ multiplex PCR, the TCRdb table keeps only in-frame clones and is missing some. The table lists over 110,000 clones, more than 65% of them singletons. The chain employs TRBV11-2 and TRBJ2-7; 9 nucleotides agree with TRBD1. The sample consisted of peripheral blood. The sequence was obtained from a man aged 80 or over with acute or convalescent COVID-19. CDR3 coding DNA: TGTGCCAGCAGCTTTAGTTCCGGGACAGGGTCCTACGAGCAGTACTTC. This sequence encodes CASSFSSGTGSYEQYF.